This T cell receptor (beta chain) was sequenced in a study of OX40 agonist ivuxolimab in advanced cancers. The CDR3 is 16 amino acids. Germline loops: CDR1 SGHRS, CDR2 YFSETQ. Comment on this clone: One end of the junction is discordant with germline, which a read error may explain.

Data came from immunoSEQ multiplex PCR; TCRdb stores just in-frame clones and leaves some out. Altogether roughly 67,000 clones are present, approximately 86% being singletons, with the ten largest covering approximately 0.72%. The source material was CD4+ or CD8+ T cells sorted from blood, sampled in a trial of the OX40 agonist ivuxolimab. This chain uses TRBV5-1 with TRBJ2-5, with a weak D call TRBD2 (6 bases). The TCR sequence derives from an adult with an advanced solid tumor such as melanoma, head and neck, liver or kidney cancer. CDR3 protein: CASSLGGSSIWETQYF. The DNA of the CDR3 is TGCGCCAGCAGTTTGGGGGGAAGTTCTATTTGGGAGACCCAGTACTTC.